The 14 T cell receptor beta chains listed next were all sequenced from one sample in a study of blood T cell repertoires in COVID-19 (dated by TCRdb to the early 2020s). Library method: the immunoSEQ multiplex PCR assay. TCRdb stores this immuneACCESS table with in-frame sequences only. Part of the clones is absent; in the studies checked, under half of the shortfall reflects unresolved V genes, and no reason is known for the rest. Counted in this sample were about 220,000 clones; around 83% of them appeared once. Of the sample, roughly 10% is held by the ten largest clones. Sequencing used peripheral blood. Receptor source: a man aged 45-65 years with active or convalescent COVID-19.

V usage is TRBV28 and J usage is TRBJ2-5; possible D gene TRBD2, 6 bases. Germline V lookup: CDR1 MDHEN, CDR2 SYDVKM. The CDR3 extends over 13 amino acids. The V gene lost 7 bases and the J gene lost 5 bases, with 14 bases spanning the gap. The CDR3 protein is CASTRRDGETQYF. CDR3 DNA: TGTGCCAGCACACGGCGGGATGGGGAGACCCAGTACTTC.

This clone was recorded only once. J is TRBJ1-2 and V is TRBV6-2 or TRBV6-3, with D tentatively TRBD1 (5 bases). The CDR3 has 14 amino acids. V shed 0 bases and J shed 8 bases, with 13 bases lying between them. CDR1 and CDR2 from the germline V gene are MNHEY and SVGEGT. The CDR3, as DNA: TGTGCCAGCAGTTACTCTACCAGGGTTTACGGCTACACCTTC. It specifies CASSYSTRVYGYTF.

The chain has TRBV11-2 and TRBJ2-5; no firm D call. Germline V gene lookup returns CDR1 SGHAT and CDR2 FQNNGV. This CDR3 comprises 12 residues. V lost 2 bases, J lost 4 bases, and 5 bases lay in between. The CDR3 nucleotides are TGTGCCAGCAGCTTACTAGGAGAGACCCAGTACTTC. Amino acids: CASSLLGETQYF.

This clone was counted only a few times. The chain has TRBV6-6 and TRBJ1-5, with 7 nucleotides matching TRBD1. The germline CDR1 and CDR2 sequences are MNHNY and SVGAGI (reference sequence). This CDR3 spans 13 amino acids. V trimming: 8 bases; J trimming: 3 bases; junction bases outside the gene matches: 4. As DNA, the CDR3 is TGTGCCAGCGTAGACAGGGCCAATCAGCCCCAGCATTTT. The encoded protein is CASVDRANQPQHF.

This clone was found a few times. The chain is built from TRBV5-4 and TRBJ1-1, with D possibly matching TRBD1 (5 bases). V lost 5 bases to trimming and J lost 4 bases, with 15 bases between them. The CDR3 runs to 14 residues. Germline loops: CDR1 SGHNT, CDR2 YYREEE (reference sequence). CDR3 sequence (DNA): TGTGCCAGCAGTTCCAGGGATTACGGCACTGAAGCTTTCTTT. As protein: CASSSRDYGTEAFF.

The chain joins TRBV2 to TRBJ2-1; 10 bases line up with TRBD2. The CDR3 totals 21 residues. CDR1 SNHLY and CDR2 FYNNEI come from the germline V gene. With 5 bases clipped from V and 0 bases from J, the junction kept 19 bases outside the gene matches. This CDR3 is CASSPTYLAGDPESSYNEQFF. The CDR3 nucleotides read TGTGCCAGCAGTCCTACCTATCTAGCGGGGGATCCCGAAAGCTCCTACAATGAGCAGTTCTTC.

The V and J genes are TRBV11-2 and TRBJ2-7; 7 bases align to TRBD2. V was clipped by 1 base and J by 4 bases; unmatched bases: 1. The CDR3 spans 13 residues. The germline V gene encodes CDR1 SGHAT and CDR2 FQNNGV. Here the CDR3 DNA reads TGTGCCAGCAGCTTAGGAGCGGGGTACGAGCAGTACGTC. Residues: CASSLGAGYEQYV.

In DNA, the CDR3 is TGTGCCAGCAGCTTAGAGGCAGGGCCCTCCTACGAGCAGTACTTC. Its translation is CASSLEAGPSYEQYF. This sequence joins TRBV11-2 and TRBJ2-7, with D tentatively TRBD1 (5 bases). V was trimmed by 0 bases and J by 0 bases, leaving 9 bases between them. CDR3 length: 15 amino acids. CDR1 SGHAT and CDR2 FQNNGV come from the germline V gene.

The chain recombines TRBV14 with TRBJ2-3; 9 positions agree with TRBD2. The CDR3 loop spans 18 amino acids. Trimming removed 0 bases from V and 2 bases from J; junction bases left unmatched: 9. Per germline, CDR1 SGHDN and CDR2 FVKESK. The CDR3 DNA reads as TGTGCCAGCAGCCAAGATTGGAGACTAGCGGACATCACAGATACGCAGTATTTT. Protein sequence: CASSQDWRLADITDTQYF. Supplemented by reference TRBV14 and TRBJ2-3, the full variable domain reads EAGVTQFPSHSVIEKGQTVTLRCDPISGHDNLYWYRRVMGKEIKFLLHFVKESKQDESGMPNNRFLAERTGGTYSTLKVQPAELEDSGVYFCASSQDWRLADITDTQYFGPGTRLTVL.

The chain is built from TRBV6-1 and TRBJ1-5; 7 bases are shared with TRBD1. This CDR3 has 20 residues. V lost 0 bases and J lost 2; bases outside the gene matches: 16. Per the germline V gene, CDR1 is MNHNS and CDR2 is SASEGT. The CDR3 region has the DNA TGTGCCAGCAGTGAAGCGGGGTCGACTCAGGGGGGAGGAGGCAATCAGCCCCAGCATTTT. It codes for CASSEAGSTQGGGGNQPQHF.

The chain links TRBV7-2 to TRBJ2-7, with a tentative D call TRBD2 (5 bases). Germline CDR1 SGHTA, CDR2 FQGNSA. The CDR3 length is 15 residues. Trimming stripped 2 bases from V and 2 bases from J, with 13 bases between. The CDR3 loop reads CASSLRSEFAYEQYF. CDR3 DNA sequence: TGTGCCAGCAGCTTACGTAGCGAGTTCGCCTACGAGCAGTACTTC.

The chain has TRBV10-3 and TRBJ2-7, with 7 bases aligning to TRBD2. This CDR3 contains 15 residues. V lost 3 bases to trimming and J lost 5 bases; unmatched junction nucleotides: 10. Germline V gives CDR1 ENHRY, CDR2 SYGVKD. The CDR3 DNA reads TGTGCCATCAGTGACCCGGGGAAGCGGGGTGACGAGCAGTACGTC. Amino acids: CAISDPGKRGDEQYV.

J is TRBJ1-1 and V is TRBV2, with D perhaps matching TRBD1 (5 bases). CDR3 size: 14 residues. With 7 bases removed from V and 4 bases from J, the gap between germline ends came to 16 bases. Per the germline V gene, CDR1 is SNHLY and CDR2 is FYNNEI. The CDR3 DNA follows: TGTGCCAGCATGCTGGACGGGAGGGGCACTGAAGCTTTCTTT. Translating it yields CASMLDGRGTEAFF.

The V gene is TRBV18, the J gene TRBJ2-7; D may be TRBD1 (8 bases). There are 14 residues in the CDR3. V lost 3 bases, J lost 3 bases, and 12 bases lay in between. Germline V CDR1 and CDR2: KGHSH, LQKENI. This CDR3 is CASSPTGGDYEQYF. CDR3 nucleotide sequence: TGTGCCAGCTCACCTACAGGGGGGGACTACGAGCAGTACTTC.